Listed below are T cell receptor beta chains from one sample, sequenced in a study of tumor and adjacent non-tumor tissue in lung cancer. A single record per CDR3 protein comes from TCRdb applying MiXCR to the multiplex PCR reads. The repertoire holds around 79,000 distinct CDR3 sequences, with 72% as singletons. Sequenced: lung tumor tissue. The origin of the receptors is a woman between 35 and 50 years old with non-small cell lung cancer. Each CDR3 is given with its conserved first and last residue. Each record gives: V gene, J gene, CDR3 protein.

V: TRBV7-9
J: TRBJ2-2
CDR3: CASSLGTGSTLSSTGELFF

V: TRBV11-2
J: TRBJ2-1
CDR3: CASSKTLAALYRGQFF

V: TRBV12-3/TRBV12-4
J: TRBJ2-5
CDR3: CASSSGWTYQETQYF

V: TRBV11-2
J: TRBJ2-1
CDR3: CASIVTGAVSEQFF

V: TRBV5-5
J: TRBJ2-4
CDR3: CASSVDINIHYF

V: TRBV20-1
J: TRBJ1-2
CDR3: CSAREGAANYGYTF

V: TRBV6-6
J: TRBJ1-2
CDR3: CASRLARNDYGYTF

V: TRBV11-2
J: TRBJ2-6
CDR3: CAISARAGGFSGANVLTF

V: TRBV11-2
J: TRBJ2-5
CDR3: CASSFTNVGIGETQYF

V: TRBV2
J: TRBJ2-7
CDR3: CASLRRAAYEQYF

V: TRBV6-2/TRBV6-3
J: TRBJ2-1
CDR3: CASSYSGWSQLF

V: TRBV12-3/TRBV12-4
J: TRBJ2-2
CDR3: CASSLCEVTGELFF

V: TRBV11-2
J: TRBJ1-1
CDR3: CASSPDRRGTEVFF

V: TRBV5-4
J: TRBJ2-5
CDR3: CASSLWQGGSETEYF

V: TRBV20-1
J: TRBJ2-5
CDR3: CSAIGDFQETQYF

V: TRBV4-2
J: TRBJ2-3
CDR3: CTSSQELADTQYF